This passage covers 22 T cell receptor beta chains from one sample sequenced in a study of OX40 agonist ivuxolimab in advanced cancers. TCRdb's copy holds only in-frame clones and misses some; the assay was immunoSEQ multiplex PCR. The sample consists of about 9,700 clones, about 74% of them appearing once. The material was CD4+ or CD8+ T cells sorted from blood, obtained in a trial of the OX40 agonist ivuxolimab. The origin of the receptors is an adult with an advanced solid tumor such as melanoma, head and neck, liver or kidney cancer.

The genes are TRBV4-3 and TRBJ2-5; 8 nucleotides agree with TRBD1. The CDR3 is 16 residues long. The V gene end was trimmed by 0 bases and the J gene end by 3 bases; junction bases not matched to a gene: 6. Germline V gene sequence: CDR1 LGHNA, CDR2 YSLEER. In DNA form, the CDR3 reads TGCGCCAGCAGCCAAGAAGGAGCAGGGGGCGAAGAGACCCAGTACTTC. Protein product: CASSQEGAGGEETQYF.

The chain recombines TRBV28 with TRBJ2-5, with D unclear. This CDR3 has 13 residues. The germline V gene encodes CDR1 MDHEN and CDR2 SYDVKM. Between the trimmed V and J ends, which lost 1 base and 5 bases, there was a span of 8 bases. The CDR3 spells CASSLSSQETQYF. The CDR3 DNA is TGTGCCAGCAGTTTATCTAGTCAGGAGACCCAGTACTTC.

The V gene is TRBV6-5, the J gene TRBJ2-2; 8 bases are shared with TRBD2. This CDR3 spans 16 amino acids. The V segment lost 2 bases and the J segment 4 bases; nucleotides outside the gene matches: 6. Germline V CDR1 and CDR2: MNHEY, SVGAGI. CDR3 residues: CASSYGAGVLTGELFF. CDR3 nucleotides: TGTGCCAGCAGTTACGGAGCGGGAGTTCTCACCGGGGAGCTGTTTTTT.

Only one count was recorded for this clone. The rearrangement joins TRBV2 to TRBJ2-5; TRBD2 matches 11 bases. CDR1 is SNHLY and CDR2 is FYNNEI in the germline V gene. Trimming cost V 0 bases and J 2 bases; bases outside gene matches: 5. The length of the CDR3 is 17 residues. CDR3 in DNA: TGTGCCAGCAGTGAAGCGAGGGGACTAGCGGTACAAGAGACCCAGTACTTC. Translation: CASSEARGLAVQETQYF.

The chain couples TRBV6-1 to TRBJ2-7, with D possibly matching TRBD1 (5 bases). The CDR3 spans 15 residues. Germline values: CDR1 MNHNS, CDR2 SASEGT. Trimming cost V 0 bases and J 0 bases, with 9 bases left between them. Here the CDR3 DNA reads TGTGCCAGCAGTGAAGCGACAGTGCCCTCCTACGAGCAGTACTTC. This sequence encodes CASSEATVPSYEQYF.

The chain uses TRBV28 and TRBJ1-1; D is unresolved. V was cut by 5 bases and J by 4 bases, with 5 bases left in between. CDR3 length: 11 residues. Germline V gives CDR1 MDHEN, CDR2 SYDVKM. In DNA, the CDR3 is TGTGCCAGCAGTCCGAGCACTGAAGCTTTCTTT. As protein: CASSPSTEAFF. Using reference TRBV28 and TRBJ1-1 for the parts outside the CDR3, the full variable domain is DVKVTQSSRYLVKRTGEKVFLECVQDMDHENMFWYRQDPGLGLRLIYFSYDVKMKEKGDIPEGYSVSREKKERFSLILESASTNQTSMYLCASSPSTEAFFGQGTRLTVV.

Remarks on this clone: The sample carries other DNA sequences with the same CDR3. Here the CDR3 DNA reads TGTGCCAGCAGACATTCCTTGGGGACACAGGAGACCCAGTACTTC. As protein: CASRHSLGTQETQYF. The rearrangement joins TRBV27 to TRBJ2-5, with a tentative D call TRBD1 (6 bases). V lost 6 bases, J lost 5 bases, and 19 bases lay in between. This CDR3 comprises 15 residues. The V gene's germline CDR1 is MNHEY and CDR2 SMNVEV (reference sequence).

J is TRBJ2-5 and V is TRBV2; D unclear. Germline V CDR1 and CDR2: SNHLY, FYNNEI. V dropped 7 bases and J dropped 5 bases, with 14 bases sitting between them. The CDR3 sequence is 13 residues long. The CDR3 loop reads CASTLWIGETQYF. CDR3 DNA: TGTGCCAGCACGCTCTGGATCGGCGAGACCCAGTACTTC.

This rearrangement joins TRBV6-5 to TRBJ2-7; D gene unclear. CDR1 MNHEY and CDR2 SVGAGI come from the germline V gene. The ends were cut back, 0 bases at V and 1 base at J, with 10 bases in the middle. This CDR3 contains 15 residues. CDR3 in DNA: TGTGCCAGCAGTTACTCTGTCCAGGTTTCCTACGAGCAGTACTTC. It is translated as CASSYSVQVSYEQYF.

The chain recombines TRBV6-1 with TRBJ2-5; D not resolved. V lost 2 bases, J lost 5 bases, and 12 bases lay in between. CDR3 length: 14 residues. Germline V CDR1 and CDR2: MNHNS, SASEGT. For the CDR3, the DNA is TGTGCCAGCAGTGAATTTCTTAGCAGTGAGACCCAGTACTTC. Translated: CASSEFLSSETQYF.

By share, this clone ranks as medium-sized. The gene calls are TRBV5-4 and TRBJ2-2; no clear D gene. Per germline, CDR1 SGHNT and CDR2 YYREEE (reference sequence). CDR3 length: 14 residues. V was clipped by 5 bases and J by 6 bases, with 14 bases between them. CDR3 loop: CASSYAPESGELFF. CDR3 in DNA: TGTGCCAGCAGTTATGCGCCGGAGTCCGGGGAGCTGTTTTTT.

This rearrangement joins TRBV6-5 to TRBJ1-4, with D unclear. The CDR3 is 11 amino acids. The V end lost 4 bases, the J end lost 7 bases, and 4 bases lay between the germline ends. Looked up from germline, CDR1 is MNHEY and CDR2 is SVGAGI. CDR3 coding DNA: TGTGCCAGCAGTTTAAGTGAAAAACTGTTTTTT. The encoded protein is CASSLSEKLFF.

J is TRBJ2-2 and V is TRBV4-1; D is ambiguous. Trimming pared 1 base from V and 5 bases from J, leaving 11 bases between. The germline gives CDR1 MGHRA, CDR2 YSYEKL. This CDR3 is built from 15 residues. CDR3 sequence: CASSQGARSTGELFF. The CDR3 bases are TGCGCCAGCAGCCAAGGGGCCCGTTCTACCGGGGAGCTGTTTTTT.

This sequence joins TRBV18 and TRBJ2-1; possibly TRBD2 for D (5 bases). The CDR3 runs to 14 residues. Per the germline V gene, CDR1 is KGHSH and CDR2 is LQKENI. Trimming left V 3 bases short and J 1 base short, with 7 bases between. This CDR3 reads CASSPRDSYNEQFF. As DNA, the CDR3 is TGTGCCAGCTCACCCCGGGATTCCTACAATGAGCAGTTCTTC.

The chain is built from TRBV7-9 and TRBJ1-2, with D unresolved. The CDR3 has 16 residues. Germline CDR1 is SEHNR and CDR2 is FQNEAQ (reference sequence). V lost 2 bases and J lost 4, with 17 bases in between. CDR3 sequence reads: CASSLPGEMPRYGYTF. Here the CDR3 DNA reads TGTGCCAGCAGCTTACCTGGGGAGATGCCCCGCTATGGCTACACCTTC.

The chain carries TRBV9 and TRBJ2-1; a possible D gene is TRBD1 (8 bases). Germline V CDR1 and CDR2: SGDLS, YYNGEE. Trimming cost V 1 base and J 9 bases, with 11 bases left between them. This CDR3 region has 13 residues. CDR3 amino acids: CASSVTGGVEQFF. CDR3 in DNA: TGTGCCAGCAGCGTAACAGGGGGGGTTGAGCAGTTCTTC.

The chain's CDR3 is CASSLITSSTDTQYF. CDR3 DNA sequence: TGTGCCAGCAGCTTGATTACGTCTAGCACAGATACGCAGTATTTT. The V and J genes are TRBV7-6 and TRBJ2-3, with D hard to call. Germline-derived CDR1 and CDR2 are SGHVS and FNYEAQ. The length of the CDR3 is 15 residues. Trimming removed 3 bases at V and 0 bases at J, with 10 bases between.

This clone was observed a single time. The chain has TRBV28 and TRBJ2-5; no definite D call. Germline V lookup: CDR1 MDHEN, CDR2 SYDVKM. CDR3 length: 12 residues. Trimming removed 3 bases at V and 7 bases at J, with 9 bases between. The CDR3 loop is CASSFTSVTQYF. CDR3 bases: TGTGCCAGCAGTTTCACAAGTGTGACCCAGTACTTC.

This clone was counted many times. DNA for the CDR3: TGTGCCAGCAGCCCAGGGGGCGGCAATCAGCCCCAGCATTTT. Amino acids: CASSPGGGNQPQHF. V and J are TRBV7-8 and TRBJ1-5; 8 bases align to TRBD1. The germline gives CDR1 SGHVS, CDR2 FQNEAQ. The CDR3 covers 14 residues. J lost 2 bases, V lost 5 bases, and 2 bases had no gene match.

Of note for this clone: Its ends do not fully match the called genes, so a read error is possible. This chain uses TRBV5-5 with TRBJ1-1; D is perhaps TRBD1 (5 bases). Germline CDR1 and CDR2: SGHKS and YYEKEE (reference sequence). The CDR3 extends over 16 amino acids. The CDR3: CASSQGVSRGDTEAFF. CDR3 sequence (DNA): TGCGCCAGCAGCCAAGGGGTTTCTAGGGGTGACACTGAAGCTTTCTTT.

J is TRBJ1-5 and V is TRBV7-9; no definite D call. This CDR3 region has 12 residues. Germline V CDR1 and CDR2: SEHNR, FQNEAQ (reference sequence). The V end was cut by 5 bases, the J end by 4 bases, with 6 bases between. The CDR3, as DNA: TGTGCCAGCAGCCGACCAAATCAGCCCCAGCATTTT. The encoded protein is CASSRPNQPQHF.

This chain joins TRBV9 and TRBJ1-3; 10 nucleotides match TRBD1. The CDR3 loop spans 17 amino acids. V shed 3 bases and J 5 bases; nucleotides not matched to a gene: 11. Germline V gene lookup returns CDR1 SGDLS and CDR2 YYNGEE. The CDR3: CASSGDSGQGGRNTIYF. In DNA form, the CDR3 reads TGTGCCAGCAGCGGGGACAGTGGACAGGGGGGACGAAACACCATATATTTT.